The clone carrying this TCR beta chain has just a few counts. What it binds is not known. These data belong to a study of blood T cells in healthy people across ages. This CDR3 has 15 residues. The V end was cut by 4 bases, the J end by 5 bases, with 17 bases between. Primers used in a second PCR of about 7 to 12 cycles were a sample-barcoded 5' primer and a J-beta primer mix. The authors tagged each cDNA molecule using a template-switch adaptor with 12 random nucleotides. No fewer than 2.5 million CDR3-containing paired-end reads came from each sample. MiXCR, applied by TCRdb to the 5' RACE reads, yields one record per CDR3 protein. The sample holds about a million distinct CDR3 sequences, less than 45% seen once. General study points: Without sorted subsets, naive and antigen-experienced compartments could not be conclusively compared. Diversity figures based on one million T cells were deemed too low.

Source material: blood. The sequence derives from a man between 18 and 35 years old in good health. The chain joins TRBV12-3 or TRBV12-4 to TRBJ1-2; D call uncertain. CDR3 DNA sequence: TGTGCCAGCAGTTCGGTCGTCGCGGTCGGATATGGCTACACCTTC. This translates into CASSSVVAVGYGYTF.